What follows are 21 T cell receptor beta chains derived from one specimen sequenced in a study of blood T cells in healthy people across ages. The second PCR ran roughly 6 to 11 cycles with a sample-barcoded 5' primer and J-beta primers. TCRdb redid the calling of the 5' RACE reads with MiXCR, one entry per CDR3 protein. The sample yields just under 550,000 distinct CDR3 sequences, about 25% seen once. These same records also appear under a second study, on T cells of mothers and their children.

Sequencing was done on a sample of blood. Receptor source: a boy aged 10-17 years in good health.

The J gene is TRBJ2-7, the V gene TRBV20-1; no definite D call. Germline lookup yields CDR1 DFQATT and CDR2 SNEGSKA (reference sequence). V lost 0 bases and J 0 bases, leaving 12 bases between the germline ends. The CDR3 loop spans 15 amino acids. The CDR3: CSARDLAVSSYEQYF. The CDR3 DNA reads as TGCAGTGCTAGAGATCTGGCGGTATCCTCCTACGAGCAGTACTTC.

The J gene is TRBJ1-3, the V gene TRBV5-1; the D is unclear. Per germline, CDR1 SGHRS and CDR2 YFSETQ. The CDR3 extends over 14 amino acids. The V end lost 3 bases, the J end lost 4 bases, and 11 bases lay between the germline ends. The CDR3 DNA follows: TGCGCCAGCAGCTCAAAAGGCGACGGAAACACCATATATTTT. Translating gives CASSSKGDGNTIYF.

The chain carries TRBV4-3 and TRBJ2-5; D perhaps matches TRBD1 (6 bases). Trimming removed 3 bases from V and 1 base from J, with 12 bases in between. This CDR3 region has 15 residues. In germline, CDR1 is LGHNA, CDR2 YSLEER. The CDR3 spells CASSQGHSTQETQYF. CDR3 bases: TGCGCCAGCAGCCAGGGACACTCAACCCAAGAGACCCAGTACTTC.

In this sample, this clonotype turned up a few times. The V call is TRBV6-2 or TRBV6-3, the J call TRBJ2-5, with 8 positions matching TRBD2. This CDR3 spans 17 amino acids. CDR1 MNHEY and CDR2 SVGEGT come from the germline V gene. Trimming took 1 base from V and 2 from J; bases not matched to a gene: 9. Written as DNA, the CDR3 is TGTGCCAGCAGTTACTGGGGTAGCGGGGCCGAACAAGAGACCCAGTACTTC. It translates to CASSYWGSGAEQETQYF.

This clonotype was seen a handful of times. V and J are TRBV20-1 and TRBJ2-5; 8 positions agree with TRBD2. CDR3 size: 14 residues. Germline lookup yields CDR1 DFQATT and CDR2 SNEGSKA (reference sequence). V gave up 2 bases and J gave up 4 bases; unmatched junction bases: 6. Here the CDR3 DNA reads TGCAGTGCTAGATCGCGGGAGGCCGGAGAGACCCAGTACTTC. Its protein product is CSARSREAGETQYF.

The chain links TRBV27 to TRBJ2-5; 8 nucleotides match TRBD1. CDR3 length equals 17 residues. V lost 5 bases to trimming and J lost 1 base; unmatched junction nucleotides: 12. Germline assignment: CDR1 MNHEY and CDR2 SMNVEV (reference sequence). CDR3 region: CASSIQPGQVTQETQYF. The DNA of the CDR3 is TGTGCCAGCAGTATTCAACCGGGACAGGTCACCCAAGAGACCCAGTACTTC.

The chain employs TRBV11-1 and TRBJ2-1, with 12 positions matching TRBD2. CDR1 SGHAT and CDR2 FQDESV come from the germline V gene (reference sequence). The CDR3 spans 20 residues. V gave up 0 bases and J gave up 0 bases; unmatched junction bases: 9. The CDR3 reads CASSLARLAGGQSSYNEQFF. CDR3 nucleotide sequence: TGTGCCAGCAGCTTAGCCAGGCTAGCGGGAGGGCAAAGCTCCTACAATGAGCAGTTCTTC.

In this sample, this clonotype turned up a few times. This chain connects TRBV9 to TRBJ2-7; 7 bases match TRBD2. This CDR3 has 15 residues. Trimming cost V 0 bases and J 4 bases; bases outside gene matches: 7. Per germline, CDR1 SGDLS and CDR2 YYNGEE. CDR3 nucleotide sequence: TGTGCCAGCAGCGTAGAGGCGGGAGTAACGTACGAGCAGTACTTC. Its protein product is CASSVEAGVTYEQYF.

The chain links TRBV20-1 to TRBJ2-3, with 10 nucleotides matching TRBD2. This CDR3 has 16 amino acids. CDR1 and CDR2 (germline): DFQATT, SNEGSKA (reference sequence). With 3 bases clipped from V and 2 bases from J, the junction kept 8 bases outside the gene matches. CDR3: CSASPTTSGYTDTQYF. DNA for the CDR3: TGCAGTGCTAGCCCCACGACTAGCGGGTACACAGATACGCAGTATTTT.

This clonotype was counted a few times. The chain joins TRBV6-6 to TRBJ2-1; 10 nucleotides agree with TRBD2. The CDR3 length is 16 residues. J was trimmed by 7 bases and V by 8 bases; bases with no gene match: 14. CDR1 and CDR2 from the germline V gene are MNHNY and SVGAGI (reference sequence). The CDR3 reads CASETFASGRLNEQFF. CDR3 nucleotides: TGTGCCAGCGAGACCTTCGCTAGCGGGAGACTGAATGAGCAGTTCTTC.

This clonotype was recorded only once. J is TRBJ2-2 and V is TRBV28, with D possibly being TRBD2 (5 bases). V was trimmed by 2 bases and J by 4 bases, leaving 14 bases between them. The CDR3 spans 16 residues. Germline CDR1 reads MDHEN; CDR2 reads SYDVKM. The DNA for the CDR3 is TGTGCCAGCAGTTTAAGGAGCGGTACCGTCACCGGGGAGCTGTTTTTT. Translating it yields CASSLRSGTVTGELFF. The complete variable domain, with remaining parts taken from reference TRBV28 and TRBJ2-2, reads DVKVTQSSRYLVKRTGEKVFLECVQDMDHENMFWYRQDPGLGLRLIYFSYDVKMKEKGDIPEGYSVSREKKERFSLILESASTNQTSMYLCASSLRSGTVTGELFFGEGSRLTVL.

The gene calls are TRBV20-1 and TRBJ1-5; weak D call: TRBD1 (5 bases). Germline assignment: CDR1 DFQATT and CDR2 SNEGSKA (reference sequence). The CDR3 extends over 17 amino acids. V was trimmed by 3 bases and J by 1 base, leaving 19 bases between them. CDR3 in DNA: TGCAGTGCTAGCACGTATAGGAGGGGTCGAAGCAATCAGCCCCAGCATTTT. Translating gives CSASTYRRGRSNQPQHF.

This chain joins TRBV7-9 and TRBJ2-4, with a weak D call TRBD1 (6 bases). This CDR3 contains 15 residues. Germline CDR1 and CDR2: SEHNR and FQNEAQ (reference sequence). V was trimmed by 5 bases and J by 0 bases, leaving 11 bases between them. The CDR3 DNA reads as TGTGCCAGCAGCCCCGGGACACTAGCCAAAAACATTCAGTACTTC. Translation: CASSPGTLAKNIQYF. Drawing the rest from reference TRBV7-9 and TRBJ2-4, the complete variable domain is DTGVSQNPRHKITKRGQNVTFRCDPISEHNRLYWYRQTLGQGPEFLTYFQNEAQLEKSRLLSDRFSAERPKGSFSTLEIQRTEQGDSAMYLCASSPGTLAKNIQYFGAGTRLSVL.

The chain recombines TRBV6-1 with TRBJ1-1, with D unresolved. V was cut by 2 bases and J by 1 base, with 11 bases left in between. Germline V lookup: CDR1 MNHNS, CDR2 SASEGT. This CDR3 comprises 15 residues. The CDR3 sequence: CASSEPVRENTEAFF. CDR3 coding DNA: TGTGCCAGCAGTGAACCCGTTCGAGAGAACACTGAAGCTTTCTTT.

This clonotype occurred a few times. This chain joins TRBV7-2 and TRBJ1-4; D remains unclear. Deletions cut 2 bases from V and 8 bases from J, with 12 bases between. CDR1 SGHTA and CDR2 FQGNSA come from the germline V gene. This CDR3 has 14 residues. CDR3 nucleotide sequence: TGTACCAGCAGCTTATTTGGGAACAAAGAAAAACTGTTTTTT. Protein product: CTSSLFGNKEKLFF. Filled out from reference TRBV7-2 and TRBJ1-4, the complete variable domain reads GAGVSQSPSNKVTEKGKDVELRCDPISGHTALYWYRQSLGQGLEFLIYFQGNSAPDKSGLPSDRFSAERTGGSVSTLTIQRTQQEDSAVYLCTSSLFGNKEKLFFGSGTQLSVL.

A remark on this clonotype: Sequence at one end of the junction differs from germline and may be a read error. In DNA, the CDR3 is TGTGCCAGCAGCTTAGACAGCAGGGGGGTTGAAAAACTGCTTTTT. Its translation is CASSLDSRGVEKLLF. The rearrangement uses TRBV7-2 and TRBJ1-4, with 7 bases aligning to TRBD1. The CDR3 is 15 residues long. The germline CDR1 and CDR2 sequences are SGHTA and FQGNSA.

The chain recombines TRBV4-1 with TRBJ2-1; D possibly corresponds to TRBD1 (5 bases). Trimming removed 0 bases from V and 2 bases from J, with 14 bases in between. Germline V gene data show CDR1 as MGHRA and CDR2 as YSYEKL. The CDR3 has 17 amino acids. For the CDR3, the DNA is TGCGCCAGCAGCCAAGATGGGGCCGTACTCACCTACAATGAGCAGTTCTTC. Translated: CASSQDGAVLTYNEQFF.

The chain combines TRBV7-3 with TRBJ2-3, with D perhaps TRBD1 (6 bases). The germline V and J ends were trimmed by 1 base and 4 bases, with 6 bases remaining between them. Germline V CDR1 and CDR2: SGHTA, FQGTGA. The CDR3 loop spans 13 amino acids. This chain's CDR3 is CASSLKGADTQYF. The CDR3, as DNA: TGTGCCAGCAGCTTAAAGGGGGCAGATACGCAGTATTTT.

The chain combines TRBV2 with TRBJ2-1; D unclear. This CDR3 has 11 residues. Per germline, CDR1 SNHLY and CDR2 FYNNEI. The V end was cut by 7 bases, the J end by 3 bases, with 4 bases between. The CDR3 reads CASKDYNEQFF. In nucleotides, the CDR3 is TGTGCCAGCAAAGACTACAATGAGCAGTTCTTC.

The CDR3 DNA reads TGTGCCAGCAGTGAGAGGGGACTAGCGGGGGTCGGAGATACGCAGTATTTT. Translated, it gives CASSERGLAGVGDTQYF. The chain joins TRBV2 to TRBJ2-3; 14 bases align to TRBD2. The CDR3 length is 17 residues. The germline CDR1 and CDR2 sequences are SNHLY and FYNNEI. J lost 5 bases, V lost 3 bases, and 7 bases had no gene match.

This clonotype was seen a few times. The rearrangement uses TRBV2 and TRBJ2-7, with D unresolved. This CDR3 spans 15 amino acids. Trimming left V 6 bases short and J 0 bases short, with 15 bases between. Germline assignment: CDR1 SNHLY and CDR2 FYNNEI. The CDR3 nucleotides are TGTGCCAGCAGCCCACATCAGTCGGCCTCCTACGAGCAGTACTTC. It specifies CASSPHQSASYEQYF.